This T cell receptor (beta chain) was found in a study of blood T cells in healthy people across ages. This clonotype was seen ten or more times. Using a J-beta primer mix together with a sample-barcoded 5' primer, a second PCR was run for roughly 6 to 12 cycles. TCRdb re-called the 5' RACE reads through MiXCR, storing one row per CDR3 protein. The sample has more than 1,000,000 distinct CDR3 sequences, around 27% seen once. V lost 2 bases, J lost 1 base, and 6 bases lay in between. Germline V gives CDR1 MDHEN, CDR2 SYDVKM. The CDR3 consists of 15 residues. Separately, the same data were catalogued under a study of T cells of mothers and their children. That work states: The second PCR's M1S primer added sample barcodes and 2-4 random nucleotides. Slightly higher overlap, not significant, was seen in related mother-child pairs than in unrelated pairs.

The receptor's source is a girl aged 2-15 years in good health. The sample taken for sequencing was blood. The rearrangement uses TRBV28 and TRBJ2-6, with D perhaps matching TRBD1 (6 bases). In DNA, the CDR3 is TGTGCCAGCAGTTTAAGGGGGTCTGGGGCCAACGTCCTGACTTTC. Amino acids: CASSLRGSGANVLTF.